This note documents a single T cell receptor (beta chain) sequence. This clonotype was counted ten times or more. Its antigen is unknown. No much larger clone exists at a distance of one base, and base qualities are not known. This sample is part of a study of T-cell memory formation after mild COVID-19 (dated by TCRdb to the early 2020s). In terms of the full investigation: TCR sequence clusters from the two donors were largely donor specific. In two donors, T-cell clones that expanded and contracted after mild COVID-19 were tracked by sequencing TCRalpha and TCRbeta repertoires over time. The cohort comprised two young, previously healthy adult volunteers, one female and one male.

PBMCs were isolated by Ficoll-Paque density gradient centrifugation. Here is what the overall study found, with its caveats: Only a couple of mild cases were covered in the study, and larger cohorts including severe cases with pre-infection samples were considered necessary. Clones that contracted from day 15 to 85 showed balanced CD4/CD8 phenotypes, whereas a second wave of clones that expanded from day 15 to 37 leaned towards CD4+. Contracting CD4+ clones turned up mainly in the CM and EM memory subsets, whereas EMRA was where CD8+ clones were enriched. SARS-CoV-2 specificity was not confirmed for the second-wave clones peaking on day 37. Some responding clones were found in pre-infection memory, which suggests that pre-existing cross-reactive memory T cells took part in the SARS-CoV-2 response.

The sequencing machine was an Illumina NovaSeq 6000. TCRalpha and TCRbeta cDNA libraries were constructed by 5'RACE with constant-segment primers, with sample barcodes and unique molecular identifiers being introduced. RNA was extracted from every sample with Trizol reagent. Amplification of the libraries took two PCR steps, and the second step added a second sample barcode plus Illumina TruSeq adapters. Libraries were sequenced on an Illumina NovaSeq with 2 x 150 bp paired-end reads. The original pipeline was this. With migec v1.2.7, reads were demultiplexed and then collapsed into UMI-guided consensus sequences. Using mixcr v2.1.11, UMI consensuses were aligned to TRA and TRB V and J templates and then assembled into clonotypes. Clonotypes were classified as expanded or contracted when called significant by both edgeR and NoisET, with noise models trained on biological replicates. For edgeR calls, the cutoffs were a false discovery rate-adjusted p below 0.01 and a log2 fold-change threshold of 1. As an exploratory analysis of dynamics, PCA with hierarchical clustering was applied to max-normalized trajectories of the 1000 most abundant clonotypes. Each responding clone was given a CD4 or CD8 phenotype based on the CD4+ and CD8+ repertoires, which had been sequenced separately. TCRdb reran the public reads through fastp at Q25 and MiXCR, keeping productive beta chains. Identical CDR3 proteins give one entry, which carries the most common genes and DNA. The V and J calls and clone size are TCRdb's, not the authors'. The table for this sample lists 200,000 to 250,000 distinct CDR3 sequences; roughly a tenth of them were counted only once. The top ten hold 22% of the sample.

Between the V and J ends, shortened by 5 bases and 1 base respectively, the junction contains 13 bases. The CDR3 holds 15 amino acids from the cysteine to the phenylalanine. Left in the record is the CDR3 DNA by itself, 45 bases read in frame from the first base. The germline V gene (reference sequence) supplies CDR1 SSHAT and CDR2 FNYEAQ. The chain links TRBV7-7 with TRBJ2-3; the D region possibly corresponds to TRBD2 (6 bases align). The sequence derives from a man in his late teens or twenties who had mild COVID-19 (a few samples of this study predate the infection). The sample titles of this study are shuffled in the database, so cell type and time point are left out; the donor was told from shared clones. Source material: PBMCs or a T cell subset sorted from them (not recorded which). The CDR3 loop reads CASSPYSSGTDTQYF. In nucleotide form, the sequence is TGTGCCAGCAGCCCTTACTCTAGCGGCACAGATACGCAGTATTTT.